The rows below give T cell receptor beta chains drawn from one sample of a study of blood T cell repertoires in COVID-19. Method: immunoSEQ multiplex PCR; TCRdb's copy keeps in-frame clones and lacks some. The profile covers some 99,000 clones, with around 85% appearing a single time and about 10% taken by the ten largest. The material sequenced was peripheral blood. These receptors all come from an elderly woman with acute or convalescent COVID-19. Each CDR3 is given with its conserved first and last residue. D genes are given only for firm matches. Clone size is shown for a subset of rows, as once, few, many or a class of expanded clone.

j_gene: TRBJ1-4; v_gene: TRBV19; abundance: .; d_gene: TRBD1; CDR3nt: TGTGCCAGTAGTATAGGACAGGGGCGAGGAGAAAAACTGTTTTTT; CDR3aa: CASSIGQGRGEKLFF
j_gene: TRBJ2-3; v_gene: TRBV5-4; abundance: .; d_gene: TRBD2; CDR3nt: TGTGCCAGCAGCGGGGGGGGATTGGGGACAGATACGCAGTATTTT; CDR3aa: CASSGGGLGTDTQYF
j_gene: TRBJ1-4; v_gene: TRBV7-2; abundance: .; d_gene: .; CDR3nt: TGTGCCAGCCAAAGGGTAGGAGGGACTAATGAAAAACTGTTTTTT; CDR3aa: CASQRVGGTNEKLFF
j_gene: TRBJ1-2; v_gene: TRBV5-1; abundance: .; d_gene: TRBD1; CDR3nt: TGCGCCAGCAGTCCACGTGGACAGGGGGTCTATGGCTACACCTTC; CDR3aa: CASSPRGQGVYGYTF
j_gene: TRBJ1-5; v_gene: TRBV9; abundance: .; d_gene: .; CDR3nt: TGTGCCAGCAGCGCCGGCGGGGGGGGGTATAGCAATCAGCCCCAGCATTTT; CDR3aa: CASSAGGGGYSNQPQHF
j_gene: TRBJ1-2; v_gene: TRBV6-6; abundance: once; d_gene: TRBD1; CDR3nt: TGTGCCAGCAGTGACCCCGGGACAGGGGACACCTTC; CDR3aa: CASSDPGTGDTF
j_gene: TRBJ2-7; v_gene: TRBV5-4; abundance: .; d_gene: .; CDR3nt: TGTGCCAGCAGCTTGCGTGGTGGCGGCTCCTACGAGCAGTACTTC; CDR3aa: CASSLRGGGSYEQYF
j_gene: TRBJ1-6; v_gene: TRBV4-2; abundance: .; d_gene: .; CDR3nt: TGTGCCAGCAGCCAAGAGGCAGGCACGAACAATTCACCCCTCCACTTT; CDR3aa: CASSQEAGTNNSPLHF
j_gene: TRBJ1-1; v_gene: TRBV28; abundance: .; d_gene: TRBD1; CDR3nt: TGTGCCAGCAGTTTAGGAGGACAGGGGAAGGTCGCTGAAGCTTTCTTT; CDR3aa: CASSLGGQGKVAEAFF
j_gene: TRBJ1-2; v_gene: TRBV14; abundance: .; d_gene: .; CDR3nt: TGTGCCAGCAGCCGCTTCCGGGGGTGGAATTATGGCTACACCTTC; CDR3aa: CASSRFRGWNYGYTF